This TCR beta chain stems from a study of Ad26.COV2.S vaccination and SARS-CoV-2 variants. Overall study: The donor was enrolled in the Ad26.COV2.S arm of the COV1001 trial. General study points: TCR breadth and depth estimates may have understated total T cell responses.

V dropped 3 bases and J dropped 4 bases, with 19 bases sitting between them. This CDR3 region has 16 residues. Germline V gene data show CDR1 as SGHNT and CDR2 as YYREEE (reference sequence). A remark on this clone: The antigen is unknown.

The treatment here: about 20 received Ad26.COV2.S at low or high dose, single or two shots; about 5 received placebo; per-sample allocation not given. Collection of samples fell on day 63 after the first vaccine or placebo injection. Clones were sequenced by immunoSEQ multiplex PCR, and TCRdb holds only the in-frame ones, with some missing. The sample yields about 350,000 clones, 88% seen once. The receptor was isolated from a person aged 18-60 years who received the Ad26.COV2.S COVID-19 vaccine or a placebo. The chain carries TRBV5-4 and TRBJ1-2; D remains unclear. Specimen: peripheral blood, collected in a trial of Ad26.COV2.S vaccine versus placebo. CDR3 region: CASSSAPEAGSYGYTF. CDR3 DNA sequence: TGTGCCAGCAGCTCCGCGCCCGAAGCGGGGAGCTATGGCTACACCTTC. Filled out from reference TRBV5-4 and TRBJ1-2, the complete variable domain reads ETGVTQSPTHLIKTRGQQVTLRCSSQSGHNTVSWYQQALGQGPQFIFQYYREEENGRGNFPPRFSGLQFPNYSSELNVNALELDDSALYLCASSSAPEAGSYGYTFGSGTRLTVV.